What follows are 23 T cell receptor beta chains derived from one specimen sequenced in a study of T cell responses to AZD1222 COVID-19 vaccine. Clones were read by immunoSEQ multiplex PCR, and TCRdb kept only the in-frame ones, dropping some. The sample has some 170,000 clones; roughly 90% are singletons. This specimen consisted of peripheral blood, obtained 28 days after the second AZD1222 dose. The source is an adult who received the AZD1222 COVID-19 vaccine.

The chain joins TRBV5-6 to TRBJ1-2; unclear D gene. The CDR3 has 14 amino acids. Trimming removed 6 bases at V and 1 base at J, with 13 bases between. Looked up from germline, CDR1 is SGHDT and CDR2 is YYEEEE. CDR3: CASNPLDGNYGYTF. The CDR3 coding sequence is TGTGCCAGCAACCCCTTGGACGGTAACTATGGCTACACCTTC.

The genes are TRBV5-4 and TRBJ1-4; a possible D gene is TRBD1 (6 bases). Looked up from germline, CDR1 is SGHNT and CDR2 is YYREEE (reference sequence). Deletions cut 4 bases from V and 4 bases from J, with 11 bases between. There are 14 residues in the CDR3. CDR3 DNA: TGTGCCAGCAGCGATGGACAGTTTAATGAAAAACTGTTTTTT. Residues: CASSDGQFNEKLFF.

The chain joins TRBV7-9 to TRBJ1-1; 7 bases align to TRBD1. Per germline, CDR1 SEHNR and CDR2 FQNEAQ (reference sequence). V was pared by 5 bases and J by 1 base, with 4 bases of the junction left unmatched. This CDR3 spans 14 amino acids. The CDR3 reads CASSTHRGNTEAFF. The CDR3 DNA follows: TGTGCCAGCAGCACGCACAGGGGGAACACTGAAGCTTTCTTT.

The genes are TRBV27 and TRBJ1-5; tentative D call: TRBD1 (5 bases). The CDR3 runs to 15 residues. Germline assignment: CDR1 MNHEY and CDR2 SMNVEV (reference sequence). V lost 6 bases and J 7 bases, leaving 19 bases between the germline ends. The CDR3 is CASSTNSWGRQPQHF. The CDR3 bases are TGTGCCAGCAGCACGAATTCATGGGGCAGGCAGCCCCAGCATTTT.

The chain links TRBV29-1 to TRBJ2-1, with 9 bases aligning to TRBD1. The germline V gene encodes CDR1 SQVTM and CDR2 ANQGSEA. CDR3 length equals 13 residues. After removal of 6 bases from V and 9 bases from J, the junction contained 9 bases not matched to a gene. Written as DNA, the CDR3 is TGCAGCGTCAGGGACAGGGTAAATGGTGAGCAGTTCTTC. Residues: CSVRDRVNGEQFF.

The chain employs TRBV7-9 and TRBJ1-2; 7 nucleotides align to TRBD1. V lost 5 bases, J lost 4 bases, and 7 bases stayed unmatched. This CDR3 is 14 amino acids long. Germline V CDR1 and CDR2: SEHNR, FQNEAQ (reference sequence). CDR3 DNA: TGTGCCAGCAGCGCGGACAGGACTGGCTATGGCTACACCTTC. Its translation is CASSADRTGYGYTF.

The V gene is TRBV10-2, the J gene TRBJ1-2, with 7 bases aligning to TRBD1. Per the germline V gene, CDR1 is WSHSY and CDR2 is SAAADI. The ends lost 6 bases at V and 6 bases at J; junction bases unmatched: 7. This CDR3 spans 13 amino acids. CDR3 coding DNA: TGCGCCAGCAGCTTAACAGGGGTCGATGGCTACACCTTC. Translated, it gives CASSLTGVDGYTF.

The sample holds a few counts of this clone. This chain uses TRBV29-1 with TRBJ2-1; TRBD2 is a possible D gene (5 bases). The CDR3 has 14 residues. Per the germline V gene, CDR1 is SQVTM and CDR2 is ANQGSEA. The V gene lost 0 bases and the J gene lost 4 bases, with 10 bases spanning the gap. CDR3 region: CSVEDNAGYNEQFF. CDR3 nucleotide sequence: TGCAGCGTTGAAGATAACGCGGGTTACAATGAGCAGTTCTTC.

The genes are TRBV4-3 and TRBJ2-7, with 7 bases fitting TRBD1. V dropped 2 bases and J dropped 3; count of bases not matched to a gene: 7. The CDR3 length is 15 residues. CDR1 is LGHNA, CDR2 YSLEER, per germline. Here the CDR3 reads CASSQSTTGIYEQYF. CDR3 nucleotide sequence: TGCGCCAGCAGCCAATCCACGACAGGGATCTACGAGCAGTACTTC.

This chain joins TRBV6-5 and TRBJ1-3; 8 nucleotides agree with TRBD1. Germline V CDR1 and CDR2: MNHEY, SVGAGI. V lost 6 bases and J lost 0; bases outside the gene matches: 4. The CDR3 length is 15 residues. In DNA form, the CDR3 reads TGTGCCAGCAGAACAGGGGGGGCCTCTGGAAACACCATATATTTT. This translates into CASRTGGASGNTIYF.

V gene TRBV6-2 or TRBV6-3 combines with J gene TRBJ2-6; D is uncertain. CDR3 length: 15 amino acids. Trimming cost V 5 bases and J 0 bases, with 8 bases left between them. Germline CDR1 and CDR2: MNHEY and SVGEGT. This CDR3 reads CASSVPRSGANVLTF. CDR3 nucleotide sequence: TGTGCCAGCAGTGTGCCTCGCTCTGGGGCCAACGTCCTGACTTTC.

V usage is TRBV5-1 and J usage is TRBJ2-1; no clear D gene. The CDR3 spans 12 residues. CDR1 is SGHRS, CDR2 YFSETQ, per germline. V was cut by 4 bases and J by 9 bases, with 11 bases left in between. The CDR3 nucleotides are TGCGCCAGCAGCCCACAGACCCGTGAGCAGTTCTTC. It specifies CASSPQTREQFF.

The V and J genes are TRBV19 and TRBJ2-6, with D perhaps TRBD2 (5 bases). This CDR3 region has 17 residues. V was pared by 3 bases and J by 3 bases, with 15 bases between. Germline CDR1 LNHDA, CDR2 SQIVND (reference sequence). The CDR3 DNA sequence: TGTGCCAGTAGTATTTCGGGGATTCACTTTGGGGCCAACGTCCTGACTTTC. Translated, it gives CASSISGIHFGANVLTF.

The V and J genes are TRBV3-1 (or the pseudogene TRBV3-2) and TRBJ1-2; TRBD1 matches at 9 bases. The CDR3 spans 14 residues. Trimming took 1 base from V and 4 from J; bases not matched to a gene: 1. Germline V CDR1 and CDR2: LGHDT, YNNKEL (reference sequence). The CDR3 is CASSQAGQGYGYTF. The CDR3 DNA is TGTGCCAGCAGCCAAGCGGGACAGGGCTATGGCTACACCTTC.

This clone was detected a few times. CDR3 residues: CASSREPGAEAFF. DNA of the CDR3: TGTGCCAGCAGCCGCGAGCCGGGGGCTGAAGCTTTCTTT. The V call is TRBV7-8, the J call TRBJ1-1, with a weak D call TRBD1 (5 bases). This CDR3 contains 13 residues. CDR1 is SGHVS and CDR2 is FQNEAQ in the germline V gene. The germline V and J ends were trimmed by 5 bases and 6 bases, with 13 bases remaining between them.

The chain is built from TRBV30 and TRBJ1-5; D gene ambiguous. The CDR3 has 13 residues. V was trimmed by 1 base and J by 1 base, leaving 5 bases between them. Germline lookup yields CDR1 GTSNPN and CDR2 SVGIG (reference sequence). The CDR3 DNA sequence: TGTGCCTGGAGTGAGGACAGCAATCAGCCCCAGCATTTT. It is translated as CAWSEDSNQPQHF.

This clone is a singleton in its sample. J is TRBJ2-2 and V is TRBV10-2, with 12 bases matching TRBD2. V was clipped by 6 bases and J by 6 bases; unmatched bases: 8. The CDR3 length is 16 residues. Germline CDR1 WSHSY, CDR2 SAAADI. The CDR3 region is CASRLLAGGGPGELFF. The CDR3 DNA reads as TGCGCCAGCAGGTTACTAGCGGGAGGCGGGCCCGGGGAGCTGTTTTTT.

The chain employs TRBV5-4 and TRBJ1-1; 7 nucleotides line up with TRBD1. V lost 4 bases and J lost 2; bases outside the gene matches: 8. CDR3 length equals 15 residues. From germline, CDR1 is SGHNT and CDR2 YYREEE (reference sequence). The CDR3 sequence is CASSLTGAGNTEAFF. The CDR3 DNA is TGTGCCAGCAGCCTAACAGGGGCGGGTAACACTGAAGCTTTCTTT.

This chain joins TRBV5-1 and TRBJ2-3; D tentatively reads TRBD1 or TRBD2 (7 bases each). The CDR3 is made up of 14 amino acids. Trimming left V 10 bases short and J 3 bases short, with 18 bases between. Germline CDR1 and CDR2: SGHRS and YFSETQ. CDR3 sequence (DNA): TGCGCCTCCAGCACGGGGGGACAGACAGATACGCAGTATTTT. Its translation: CASSTGGQTDTQYF.

The chain has TRBV6-1 and TRBJ2-7; D might be TRBD2 (5 bases). Trimming pared 3 bases from V and 2 bases from J, leaving 20 bases between. CDR3 length: 17 amino acids. Germline V gives CDR1 MNHNS, CDR2 SASEGT. The CDR3 DNA reads as TGTGCCAGCAGTGAGGGAGAACAATTAGGGATTCCCTACGAGCAGTACTTC. Protein product: CASSEGEQLGIPYEQYF.

CDR3 protein: CASSTQRGYNEQFF. Written as DNA, the CDR3 is TGTGCCAGCAGCACCCAGCGGGGGTACAATGAGCAGTTCTTC. The rearrangement joins TRBV3-1 (or the pseudogene TRBV3-2) to TRBJ2-1, with 8 nucleotides matching TRBD2. The CDR3 has 14 amino acids. J gave up 4 bases and V 5 bases, and 4 bases lay outside the gene matches. CDR1 LGHDT and CDR2 YNNKEL come from the germline V gene (reference sequence).

The CDR3 coding sequence is TGTGCCAGCAGCGACATGGACAGGGTGGCAGGCAATGAGCAGTTCTTC. Its protein product is CASSDMDRVAGNEQFF. This rearrangement joins TRBV7-2 to TRBJ2-1; 8 bases match TRBD1. The CDR3 consists of 16 residues. V was pared by 5 bases and J by 6 bases, with 12 bases of the junction left unmatched. CDR1 SGHTA and CDR2 FQGNSA come from the germline V gene.

The CDR3 region is CASSHGGGQPQHF. The CDR3 coding sequence is TGTGCCAGCAGCCATGGGGGGGGTCAGCCCCAGCATTTT. The rearrangement joins TRBV3-1 (or the pseudogene TRBV3-2) to TRBJ1-5; perhaps TRBD1 as D (5 bases). This CDR3 is 13 amino acids long. Germline CDR1 reads LGHDT; CDR2 reads YNNKEL (reference sequence). V shed 3 bases and J shed 6 bases, with 9 bases lying between them.